The clone carrying this T cell receptor (beta chain) is large within its sample. These data belong to a study of CD4 and CD8 cells across lung adenocarcinoma regions. The CDR3 loop spans 14 amino acids. In germline, CDR1 is MNHEY, CDR2 SVGAGI. Losses at the gene ends were 7 bases for V and 3 bases for J; bases not matched to a gene: 4. TCRdb re-called the PCR reads through MiXCR, storing one row per CDR3 protein. The repertoire holds about 23,000 distinct CDR3 sequences, over 40% seen once, with over 20% in the top ten. Samples came from patients with localized non-small cell lung adenocarcinoma. The chain uses TRBV6-5 and TRBJ2-7; 12 bases agree with TRBD1. The sample was CD4+ T cells from the center of a lung tumor. The clonotype originates from a male donor with lung adenocarcinoma. The CD4 and CD8 labels of this study may be unreliable. The DNA for the CDR3 is TGTGCCAGCAACCGGGACAGGGGGCGCTACGAGCAGTACTTC. Its translation: CASNRDRGRYEQYF.